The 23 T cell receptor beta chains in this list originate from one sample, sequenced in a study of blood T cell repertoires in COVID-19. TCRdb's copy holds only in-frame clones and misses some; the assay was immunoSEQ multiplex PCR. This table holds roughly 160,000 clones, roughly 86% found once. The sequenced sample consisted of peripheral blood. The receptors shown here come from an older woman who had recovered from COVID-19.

The CDR3 loop is CASSPRASGELFF. The CDR3 DNA follows: TGTGCCAGCAGTCCCAGGGCGAGCGGGGAGCTGTTTTTT. V and J are TRBV12-3 or TRBV12-4 and TRBJ2-2; weak D call: TRBD1 (5 bases). Trimming left V 5 bases short and J 7 bases short, with 11 bases between. The CDR3 totals 13 residues.

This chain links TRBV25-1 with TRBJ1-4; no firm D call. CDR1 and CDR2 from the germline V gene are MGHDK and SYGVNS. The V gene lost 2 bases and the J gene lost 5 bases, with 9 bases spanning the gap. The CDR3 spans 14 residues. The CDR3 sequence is CASSEPPGNEKLFF. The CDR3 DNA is TGTGCCAGCAGTGAACCCCCCGGGAATGAAAAACTGTTTTTT. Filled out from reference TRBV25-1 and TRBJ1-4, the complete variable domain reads EADIYQTPRYLVIGTGKKITLECSQTMGHDKMYWYQQDPGMELHLIHYSYGVNSTEKGDLSSESTVSRIRTEHFPLTLESARPSHTSQYLCASSEPPGNEKLFFGSGTQLSVL.

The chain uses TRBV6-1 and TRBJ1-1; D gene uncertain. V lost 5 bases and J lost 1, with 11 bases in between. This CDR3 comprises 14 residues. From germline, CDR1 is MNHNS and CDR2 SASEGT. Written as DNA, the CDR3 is TGTGCCAGCAGTCTGATGACTTCGAACACTGAAGCTTTCTTT. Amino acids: CASSLMTSNTEAFF.

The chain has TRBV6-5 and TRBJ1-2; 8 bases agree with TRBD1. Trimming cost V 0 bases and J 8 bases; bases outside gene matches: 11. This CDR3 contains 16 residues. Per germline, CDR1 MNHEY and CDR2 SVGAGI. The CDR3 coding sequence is TGTGCCAGCAGTTACTCGATGATCGGACAGGGTGAAGGCTACACCTTC. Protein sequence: CASSYSMIGQGEGYTF.

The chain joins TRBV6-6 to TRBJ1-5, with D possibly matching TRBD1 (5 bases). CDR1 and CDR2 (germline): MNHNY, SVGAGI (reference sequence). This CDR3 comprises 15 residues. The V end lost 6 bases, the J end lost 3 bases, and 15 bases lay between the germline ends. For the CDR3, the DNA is TGTGCCAGCAGGAATGGGGGGATTTCCAATCAGCCCCAGCATTTT. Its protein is CASRNGGISNQPQHF.

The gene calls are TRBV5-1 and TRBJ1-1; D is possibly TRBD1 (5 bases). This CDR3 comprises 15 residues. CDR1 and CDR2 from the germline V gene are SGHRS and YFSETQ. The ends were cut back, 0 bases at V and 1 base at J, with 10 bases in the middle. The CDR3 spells CASSLAGQGNTEAFF. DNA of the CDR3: TGCGCCAGCAGCTTGGCCGGGCAGGGGAACACTGAAGCTTTCTTT.

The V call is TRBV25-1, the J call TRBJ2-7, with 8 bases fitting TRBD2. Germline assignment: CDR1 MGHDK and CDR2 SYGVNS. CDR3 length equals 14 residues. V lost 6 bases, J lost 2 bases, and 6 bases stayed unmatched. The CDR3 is CASRAGGSTYEQYF. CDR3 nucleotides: TGTGCCAGCAGGGCGGGGGGCAGTACCTACGAGCAGTACTTC.

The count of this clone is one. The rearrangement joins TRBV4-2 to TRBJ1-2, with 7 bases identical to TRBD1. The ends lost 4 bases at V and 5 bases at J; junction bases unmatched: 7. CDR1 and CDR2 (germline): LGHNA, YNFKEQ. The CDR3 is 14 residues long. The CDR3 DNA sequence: TGTGCCAGCAGCCTCCTCACGGGACAGTATGGCTACACCTTC. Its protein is CASSLLTGQYGYTF.

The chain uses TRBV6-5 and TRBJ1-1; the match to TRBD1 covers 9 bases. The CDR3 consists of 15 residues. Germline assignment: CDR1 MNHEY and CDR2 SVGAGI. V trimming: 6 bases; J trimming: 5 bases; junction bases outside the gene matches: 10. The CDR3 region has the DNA TGTGCCAGCAGAACTATACAGGGGGCGAGTACTGAAGCTTTCTTT. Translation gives CASRTIQGASTEAFF.

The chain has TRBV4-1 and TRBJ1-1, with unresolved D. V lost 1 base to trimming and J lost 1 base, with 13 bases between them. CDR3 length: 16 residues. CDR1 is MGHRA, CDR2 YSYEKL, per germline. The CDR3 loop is CASSQASRPKNTEAFF. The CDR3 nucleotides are TGCGCCAGCAGCCAAGCTTCCAGGCCCAAGAACACTGAAGCTTTCTTT.

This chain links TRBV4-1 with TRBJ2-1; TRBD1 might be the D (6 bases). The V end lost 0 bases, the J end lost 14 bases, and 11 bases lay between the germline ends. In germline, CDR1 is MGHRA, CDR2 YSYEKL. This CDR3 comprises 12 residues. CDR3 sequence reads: CASSQESTGKFF. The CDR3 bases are TGCGCCAGCAGCCAAGAGAGTACAGGGAAGTTCTTC.

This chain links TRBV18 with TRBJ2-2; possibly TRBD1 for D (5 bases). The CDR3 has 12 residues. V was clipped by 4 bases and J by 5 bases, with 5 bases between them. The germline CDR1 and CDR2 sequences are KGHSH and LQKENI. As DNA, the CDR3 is TGTGCCAGCTCACAGGGGACCGGGGAGCTGTTTTTT. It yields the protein CASSQGTGELFF.

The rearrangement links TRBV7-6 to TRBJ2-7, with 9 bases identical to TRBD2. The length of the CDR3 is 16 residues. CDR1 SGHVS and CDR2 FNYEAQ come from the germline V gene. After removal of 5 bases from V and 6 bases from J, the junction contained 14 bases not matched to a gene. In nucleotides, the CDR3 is TGTGCCAGCAGCCCAAAGGTTGCGGGGGGGCGAGGCGAGCAGTACTTC. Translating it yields CASSPKVAGGRGEQYF.

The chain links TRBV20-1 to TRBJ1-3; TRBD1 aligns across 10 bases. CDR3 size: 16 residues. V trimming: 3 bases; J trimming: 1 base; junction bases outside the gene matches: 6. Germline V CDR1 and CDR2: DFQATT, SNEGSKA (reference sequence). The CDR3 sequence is CSASRTGGLSGNTIYF. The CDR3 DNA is TGCAGTGCTAGTCGGACAGGGGGATTATCTGGAAACACCATATATTTT.

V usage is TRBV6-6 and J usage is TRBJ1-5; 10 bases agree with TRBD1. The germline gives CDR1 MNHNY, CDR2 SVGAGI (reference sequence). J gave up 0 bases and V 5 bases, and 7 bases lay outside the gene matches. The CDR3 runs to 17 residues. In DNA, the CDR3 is TGTGCCAGCAGTCTACGGACAGGGGGAAATAGCAATCAGCCCCAGCATTTT. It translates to CASSLRTGGNSNQPQHF.

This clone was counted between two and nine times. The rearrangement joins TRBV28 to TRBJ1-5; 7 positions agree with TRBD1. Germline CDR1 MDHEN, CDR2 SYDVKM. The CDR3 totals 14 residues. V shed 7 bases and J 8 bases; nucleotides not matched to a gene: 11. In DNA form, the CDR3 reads TGTGCCAGCACGGCAGGGGGGTTTTCTAAGCCCCAGCATTTT. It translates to CASTAGGFSKPQHF. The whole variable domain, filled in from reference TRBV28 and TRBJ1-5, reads DVKVTQSSRYLVKRTGEKVFLECVQDMDHENMFWYRQDPGLGLRLIYFSYDVKMKEKGDIPEGYSVSREKKERFSLILESASTNQTSMYLCASTAGGFSKPQHFGDGTRLSIL.

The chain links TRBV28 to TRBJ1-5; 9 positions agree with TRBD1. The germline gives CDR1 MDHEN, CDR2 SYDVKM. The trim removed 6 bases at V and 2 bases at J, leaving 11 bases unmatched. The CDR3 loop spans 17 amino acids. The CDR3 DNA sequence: TGTGCCAGCAGATTAACCGGGACAGGGATGGGCAATCAGCCCCAGCATTTT. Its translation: CASRLTGTGMGNQPQHF.

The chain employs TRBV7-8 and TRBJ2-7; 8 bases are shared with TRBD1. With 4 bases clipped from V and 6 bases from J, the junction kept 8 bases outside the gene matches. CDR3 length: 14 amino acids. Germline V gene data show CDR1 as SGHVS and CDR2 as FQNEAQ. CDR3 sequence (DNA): TGTGCCAGCAGCTCTATAGACAGGGGTGTCGAGCAGTACTTC. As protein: CASSSIDRGVEQYF.

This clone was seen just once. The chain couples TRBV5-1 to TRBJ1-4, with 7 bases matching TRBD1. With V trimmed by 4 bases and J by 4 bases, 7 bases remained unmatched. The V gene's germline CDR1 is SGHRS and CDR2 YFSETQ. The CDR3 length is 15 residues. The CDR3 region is CASSGEGQSNEKLFF. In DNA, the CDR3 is TGCGCCAGCAGCGGTGAGGGACAGAGTAATGAAAAACTGTTTTTT.

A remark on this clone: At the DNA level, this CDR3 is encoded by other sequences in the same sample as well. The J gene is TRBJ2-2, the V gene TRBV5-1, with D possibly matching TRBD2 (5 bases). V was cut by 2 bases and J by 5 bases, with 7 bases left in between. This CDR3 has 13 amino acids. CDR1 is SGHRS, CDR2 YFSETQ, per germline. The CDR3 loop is CASSFSETGELFF. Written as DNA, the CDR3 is TGCGCCAGCAGCTTTAGCGAAACCGGGGAGCTGTTTTTT. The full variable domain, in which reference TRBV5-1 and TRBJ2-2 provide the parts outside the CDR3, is KAGVTQTPRYLIKTRGQQVTLSCSPISGHRSVSWYQQTPGQGLQFLFEYFSETQRNKGNFPGRFSGRQFSNSRSEMNVSTLELGDSALYLCASSFSETGELFFGEGSRLTVL.

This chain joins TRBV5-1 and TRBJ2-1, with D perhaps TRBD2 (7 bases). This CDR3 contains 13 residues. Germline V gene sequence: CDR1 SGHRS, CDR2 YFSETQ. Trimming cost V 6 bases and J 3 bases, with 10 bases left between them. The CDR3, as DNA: TGCGCCAGCAACGGGGGGCACTACAATGAGCAGTTCTTC. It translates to CASNGGHYNEQFF.

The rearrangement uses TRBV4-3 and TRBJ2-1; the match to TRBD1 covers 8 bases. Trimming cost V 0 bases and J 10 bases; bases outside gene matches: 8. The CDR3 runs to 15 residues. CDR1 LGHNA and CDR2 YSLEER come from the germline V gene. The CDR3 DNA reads TGCGCCAGCAGCCAAGATGTCGCAGGGGGCTTGGAGCAGTTCTTC. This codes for CASSQDVAGGLEQFF.

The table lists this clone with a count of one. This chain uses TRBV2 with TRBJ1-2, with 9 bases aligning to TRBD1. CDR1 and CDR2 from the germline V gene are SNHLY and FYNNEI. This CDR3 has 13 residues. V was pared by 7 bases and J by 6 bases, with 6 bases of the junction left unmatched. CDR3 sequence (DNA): TGTGCCAGCATCTGGACAGGGGTCGATGGCTACACCTTC. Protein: CASIWTGVDGYTF.